The 11 T cell receptor beta chains below all came from one sample that was sequenced in a study of OX40 agonist ivuxolimab in advanced cancers. The data were produced by immunoSEQ multiplex PCR, yet TCRdb's version contains in-frame clones alone and is incomplete. In the table there are more than 45,000 clones, more than 70% of which are singletons. Here the sequenced sample was CD4+ or CD8+ T cells sorted from blood, taken in a trial of the OX40 agonist ivuxolimab. Receptor source: an adult with an advanced solid tumor such as melanoma, head and neck, liver or kidney cancer.

This chain joins TRBV28 and TRBJ1-2; weak D call: TRBD1 (6 bases). This CDR3 is built from 13 residues. CDR1 MDHEN and CDR2 SYDVKM come from the germline V gene. V lost 5 bases to trimming and J lost 7 bases, with 14 bases between them. The CDR3 DNA sequence: TGTGCCAGCAGTAACCAACAGGGTATTGGCTACACCTTC. Translated, it gives CASSNQQGIGYTF.

The chain couples TRBV30 to TRBJ1-1; D not certain. V was pared by 7 bases and J by 1 base, with 10 bases between. The CDR3 runs to 12 residues. Germline V lookup: CDR1 GTSNPN, CDR2 SVGIG (reference sequence). CDR3 sequence (DNA): TGTGCCTTAAGACGGCAGAACACTGAAGCTTTCTTT. Protein: CALRRQNTEAFF.

The chain has TRBV18 and TRBJ2-7; TRBD2 matches 14 bases. The CDR3 has 15 residues. CDR1 and CDR2 from the germline V gene are KGHSH and LQKENI. Trimming took 3 bases from V and 5 from J; bases not matched to a gene: 3. This chain's CDR3 is CASSPGTSGSHEQYF. The CDR3 DNA reads as TGTGCCAGCTCACCCGGGACTAGCGGGAGTCACGAGCAGTACTTC.

The chain couples TRBV5-1 to TRBJ1-2, with D possibly matching TRBD1 (6 bases). V lost 3 bases to trimming and J lost 3 bases, with 12 bases between them. The CDR3 extends over 14 amino acids. Germline CDR1 SGHRS, CDR2 YFSETQ. The CDR3 spells CASSWGGRDYGYTF. The CDR3 nucleotides read TGCGCCAGCAGCTGGGGGGGCAGGGACTATGGCTACACCTTC.

The chain uses TRBV5-1 and TRBJ1-5, with a possible D match to TRBD1 (5 bases). Germline CDR1 reads SGHRS; CDR2 reads YFSETQ. The CDR3 is made up of 13 amino acids. V lost 1 base, J lost 6 bases, and 8 bases lay in between. This CDR3 is CASSLQGGQPQHF. In nucleotides, the CDR3 is TGCGCCAGCAGCTTGCAGGGCGGTCAGCCCCAGCATTTT.

The J gene is TRBJ2-7, the V gene TRBV21-1; the D call in the table, TRBD2, was not verified against the DNA. TRBV21-1 corresponds to a pseudogene. The CDR3 runs to 16 residues. The CDR3 sequence is CASSLGPGLAGVGQYF. The CDR3 bases are TGTGCCAGCAGCCTCGGGCCGGGTCTAGCGGGAGTTGGGCAGTACTTC.

A few counts support this clone. The chain couples TRBV18 to TRBJ2-5; 10 nucleotides align to TRBD2. V shed 3 bases, J shed 4 bases, and the junction held 5 bases outside the gene matches. Germline V gene data show CDR1 as KGHSH and CDR2 as LQKENI. The CDR3 has 15 amino acids. Here the CDR3 reads CASSPPGLAIETQYF. DNA for the CDR3: TGTGCCAGCTCACCCCCGGGACTAGCGATAGAGACCCAGTACTTC.

This clone was recorded a few times. V is TRBV9 and J is TRBJ2-1; 11 bases fit TRBD1. The germline V gene encodes CDR1 SGDLS and CDR2 YYNGEE. V shed 4 bases and J 8 bases; nucleotides not matched to a gene: 8. There are 15 residues in the CDR3. The CDR3 protein is CASSPRTGGIDEQFF. CDR3 bases: TGTGCCAGCAGCCCGCGGACAGGGGGCATCGATGAGCAGTTCTTC.

This chain joins TRBV28 and TRBJ2-3; 9 nucleotides agree with TRBD2. The germline gives CDR1 MDHEN, CDR2 SYDVKM. This CDR3 spans 14 amino acids. V shed 7 bases and J 0 bases; nucleotides not matched to a gene: 2. For the CDR3, the DNA is TGTGCCAGCATTAGCGGGAGCAGCACAGATACGCAGTATTTT. Amino acid sequence: CASISGSSTDTQYF.

The chain links TRBV7-8 to TRBJ2-2; D not certain. With 1 base removed from V and 1 base from J, the gap between germline ends came to 4 bases. This CDR3 spans 14 amino acids. Germline V gene lookup returns CDR1 SGHVS and CDR2 FQNEAQ. CDR3 loop: CASSLGGNTGELFF. The DNA of the CDR3 is TGTGCCAGCAGCTTAGGCGGGAACACCGGGGAGCTGTTTTTT.

The chain couples TRBV28 to TRBJ2-2, with 10 bases aligning to TRBD1. Germline assignment: CDR1 MDHEN and CDR2 SYDVKM. The CDR3 contains 15 residues. V dropped 2 bases and J dropped 7; count of bases not matched to a gene: 4. The CDR3 region is CASSLGTGAGGELFF. The DNA for the CDR3 is TGTGCCAGCAGTTTAGGGACAGGGGCTGGCGGGGAGCTGTTTTTT.